One and the same sample provided the 25 T cell receptor beta chains below, sequenced in a study of blood T cell repertoires in COVID-19. Data came from immunoSEQ multiplex PCR; TCRdb stores just in-frame clones and leaves some out. This table has about 26,000 clones, approximately 72% appearing once. The material sequenced was peripheral blood. The source of these receptors is a man between 60 and 70 years old with active or convalescent COVID-19.

In nucleotides, the CDR3 is TGTGCCAGCAGCTTGAGGCGAGGGGGTACTAGGGCGAACACCGGGGAGCTGTTTTTT. The encoded protein is CASSLRRGGTRANTGELFF. The V gene is TRBV5-4, the J gene TRBJ2-2, with a tentative D call TRBD1 (6 bases). V was cut by 1 base and J by 0 bases, with 19 bases left in between. CDR1 SGHNT and CDR2 YYREEE come from the germline V gene (reference sequence). This CDR3 spans 19 amino acids.

The J gene is TRBJ2-7, the V gene TRBV11-3; tentative D call: TRBD2 (6 bases). Germline V gene lookup returns CDR1 SGHNT and CDR2 YENEEA. V gave up 5 bases and J gave up 3 bases, with 11 bases separating them. This CDR3 spans 13 amino acids. CDR3 nucleotide sequence: TGTGCCAGCAGCCTCGGGACTTACTACGAGCAGTACTTC. The encoded protein is CASSLGTYYEQYF. Based on the CDR3 plus reference TRBV11-3 and TRBJ2-7, the full variable domain is EAGVVQSPRYKIIEKKQPVAFWCNPISGHNTLYWYLQNLGQGPELLIRYENEEAVDDSQLPKDRFSAERLKGVDSTLKIQPAELGDSAVYLCASSLGTYYEQYFGPGTRLTVT.

The chain employs TRBV4-1 and TRBJ2-5; 7 nucleotides match TRBD1. CDR1 and CDR2 from the germline V gene are MGHRA and YSYEKL. J gave up 10 bases and V 0 bases, and 14 bases lay outside the gene matches. CDR3 length: 16 residues. This chain's CDR3 is CASSQEAGQATRIQYF. In nucleotides, the CDR3 is TGCGCCAGCAGCCAAGAGGCCGGACAGGCAACCAGAATCCAGTACTTC.

The DNA for the CDR3 is TGTGCCAGCAGTGAGCAGGGGACAGCAAACACTGAAGCTTTCTTT. This sequence encodes CASSEQGTANTEAFF. The V call is TRBV11-3, the J call TRBJ1-1; 7 bases agree with TRBD1. CDR1 and CDR2 (germline): SGHNT, YENEEA. The J segment lost 2 bases and the V segment lost 6 bases, leaving 9 bases of the junction unmatched. CDR3 length: 15 residues.

This clone was detected once. CDR3 sequence (DNA): TGTGCCAGCAGCGCGCCGGGACAGCAGAATTCACCCCTCCACTTT. Translated, it gives CASSAPGQQNSPLHF. This sequence joins TRBV5-6 and TRBJ1-6, with 7 bases identical to TRBD1. The CDR3 is 15 residues long. Unmatched junction bases numbered 8, after V lost 4 bases and J lost 7 bases. Germline CDR1 is SGHDT and CDR2 is YYEEEE.

The gene calls are TRBV10-3 and TRBJ2-1; tentatively, D is TRBD2 (7 bases). Trimming shortened V by 3 bases and J by 8 bases, and 23 bases separated the two germline ends. This CDR3 contains 17 residues. Germline loops: CDR1 ENHRY, CDR2 SYGVKD. The CDR3 DNA reads TGTGCCATCAGTGATTTTAAAGGGGGGGCCGTTCAGGATGAGCAGTTCTTC. It specifies CAISDFKGGAVQDEQFF.

The genes are TRBV5-4 and TRBJ2-1; 7 nucleotides align to TRBD2. This CDR3 is built from 15 residues. The V gene's germline CDR1 is SGHNT and CDR2 YYREEE (reference sequence). After removal of 1 base from V and 0 bases from J, the junction contained 1 base not matched to a gene. This CDR3 is CASSLQRGSYNEQFF. CDR3 in DNA: TGTGCCAGCAGCTTGCAGCGGGGCTCCTACAATGAGCAGTTCTTC.

The chain joins TRBV7-2 to TRBJ1-1; D is possibly TRBD1 (5 bases). V was pared by 5 bases and J by 0 bases, with 16 bases between. Germline values: CDR1 SGHTA, CDR2 FQGNSA. CDR3 length: 16 amino acids. Here the CDR3 reads CASSATHRTMNTEAFF. The DNA of the CDR3 is TGTGCCAGCAGCGCGACCCACAGGACCATGAACACTGAAGCTTTCTTT. Supplemented by reference TRBV7-2 and TRBJ1-1, the full variable domain reads GAGVSQSPSNKVTEKGKDVELRCDPISGHTALYWYRQSLGQGLEFLIYFQGNSAPDKSGLPSDRFSAERTGGSVSTLTIQRTQQEDSAVYLCASSATHRTMNTEAFFGQGTRLTVV.

The sample holds one count of this clone. The chain links TRBV6-1 to TRBJ1-4, with D perhaps TRBD1 (6 bases). The CDR3 consists of 14 residues. The ends were cut back, 6 bases at V and 9 bases at J, with 17 bases in the middle. The germline V gene encodes CDR1 MNHNS and CDR2 SASEGT. CDR3 sequence reads: CASSHPRQGKKLFF. CDR3 coding DNA: TGTGCCAGCAGCCACCCTCGCCAGGGGAAAAAACTGTTTTTT.

This clone came up a few times. The chain uses TRBV5-1 and TRBJ2-5; maybe TRBD1 (5 bases). The CDR3 is made up of 15 amino acids. Per germline, CDR1 SGHRS and CDR2 YFSETQ. V was trimmed by 0 bases and J by 5 bases, leaving 14 bases between them. The CDR3 reads CASSLASGKGETQYF. CDR3 sequence (DNA): TGCGCCAGCAGCTTGGCGTCAGGGAAGGGGGAGACCCAGTACTTC. Filled out from reference TRBV5-1 and TRBJ2-5, the complete variable domain reads KAGVTQTPRYLIKTRGQQVTLSCSPISGHRSVSWYQQTPGQGLQFLFEYFSETQRNKGNFPGRFSGRQFSNSRSEMNVSTLELGDSALYLCASSLASGKGETQYFGPGTRLLVL.

The chain combines TRBV3-1 (or the pseudogene TRBV3-2) with TRBJ1-2; 11 nucleotides align to TRBD1. This CDR3 contains 17 residues. Germline trimming cut 0 bases from V and 7 bases from J; bases unmatched to any gene: 10. Looked up from germline, CDR1 is LGHDT and CDR2 is YNNKEL (reference sequence). CDR3 protein: CASSQEMKTGTGGGYTF. In DNA form, the CDR3 reads TGTGCCAGCAGCCAAGAGATGAAAACCGGGACAGGGGGTGGCTACACCTTC.

V gene TRBV5-5 combines with J gene TRBJ1-2; 8 bases line up with TRBD1. The germline CDR1 and CDR2 sequences are SGHKS and YYEKEE (reference sequence). V trimming: 4 bases; J trimming: 2 bases; junction bases outside the gene matches: 7. The CDR3 totals 15 residues. CDR3 sequence: CASSPQGGSNYGYTF. In nucleotides, the CDR3 is TGTGCCAGCAGCCCACAGGGGGGGTCCAACTATGGCTACACCTTC.

This chain uses TRBV9 with TRBJ2-1; 13 nucleotides agree with TRBD2. This CDR3 is built from 15 residues. The ends lost 4 bases at V and 6 bases at J; junction bases unmatched: 4. Germline loops: CDR1 SGDLS, CDR2 YYNGEE. CDR3 region: CASSRTSGSSNEQFF. CDR3 DNA: TGTGCCAGCAGCCGGACTAGCGGGAGCAGCAATGAGCAGTTCTTC.

This rearrangement joins TRBV3-1 (or the pseudogene TRBV3-2) to TRBJ1-2; perhaps TRBD1 as D (5 bases). Trimming took 1 base from V and 5 from J, leaving 14 bases between them. The length of the CDR3 is 15 residues. Germline values: CDR1 LGHDT, CDR2 YNNKEL (reference sequence). The DNA of the CDR3 is TGTGCCAGCAGCCAAGGATGGAGGGACCGATATGGCTACACCTTC. It encodes CASSQGWRDRYGYTF.

This clone came up a few times. The V and J genes are TRBV19 and TRBJ2-2; D possibly corresponds to TRBD1 (6 bases). V was trimmed by 4 bases and J by 6 bases, leaving 21 bases between them. Germline CDR1 LNHDA, CDR2 SQIVND (reference sequence). The CDR3 runs to 17 residues. This CDR3 reads CASSRGLVGAFSGELFF. DNA of the CDR3: TGTGCCAGTAGTAGAGGCCTCGTGGGGGCCTTTTCCGGGGAGCTGTTTTTT.

This chain's CDR3 is CASSPQGTEAFF. The CDR3 nucleotides read TGTGCCAGCAGTCCGCAGGGAACTGAAGCTTTCTTT. The chain carries TRBV5-4 and TRBJ1-1, with D possibly TRBD1 on 5 matching bases. Germline CDR1 is SGHNT and CDR2 is YYREEE (reference sequence). This CDR3 is 12 amino acids long. Trimming took off 5 bases at V and 5 bases at J, with 10 bases between the two ends.

The genes are TRBV30 and TRBJ1-2, with a possible D match to TRBD1 (5 bases). This CDR3 contains 13 residues. V lost 6 bases and J 2 bases, leaving 13 bases between the germline ends. Germline V gene data show CDR1 as GTSNPN and CDR2 as SVGIG (reference sequence). The CDR3 region is CACGGTGNYGYTF. In DNA form, the CDR3 reads TGTGCCTGTGGGGGGACGGGGAACTATGGCTACACCTTC.

This clone was found a few times. The chain joins TRBV5-4 to TRBJ2-1, with D unclear. The germline V and J ends were trimmed by 2 bases and 2 bases, with 8 bases remaining between them. The CDR3 loop spans 14 amino acids. Germline values: CDR1 SGHNT, CDR2 YYREEE (reference sequence). The CDR3 nucleotides read TGTGCCAGCAGCTTAACCCTAGCCTACAATGAGCAGTTCTTC. Its protein is CASSLTLAYNEQFF.

This chain uses TRBV3-1 (or the pseudogene TRBV3-2) with TRBJ2-7; D gene uncertain. From germline, CDR1 is LGHDT and CDR2 YNNKEL (reference sequence). The CDR3 runs 13 residues. V was cut by 2 bases and J by 4 bases, with 9 bases left in between. The CDR3 region is CASSQRSFYEQYF. DNA for the CDR3: TGTGCCAGCAGCCAACGGAGTTTTTACGAGCAGTACTTC.

The CDR3, as DNA: TGTGCCAGCACTGTAGGACAGGGGACTCCTGGAGACTATGGCTACACCTTC. Amino acids: CASTVGQGTPGDYGYTF. The chain is built from TRBV2 and TRBJ1-2; TRBD1 matches at 9 bases. CDR1 is SNHLY, CDR2 FYNNEI, per germline. The length of the CDR3 is 17 residues. V dropped 7 bases and J dropped 3; count of bases not matched to a gene: 15.

The rearrangement joins TRBV5-1 to TRBJ2-1; 12 nucleotides agree with TRBD2. The V and J ends lost 3 bases and 1 base, in that order; junction bases with no gene match: 5. Germline assignment: CDR1 SGHRS and CDR2 YFSETQ. CDR3 length equals 17 residues. CDR3 in amino acids: CASSSIGTSGSYNEQFF. The CDR3 bases are TGCGCCAGCAGCTCAATCGGGACTAGCGGGTCCTACAATGAGCAGTTCTTC.

V and J are TRBV20-1 and TRBJ1-5; D possibly corresponds to TRBD1 (5 bases). This CDR3 has 14 amino acids. The germline V and J ends were trimmed by 3 bases and 3 bases, with 12 bases remaining between them. The germline CDR1 and CDR2 sequences are DFQATT and SNEGSKA (reference sequence). Written as DNA, the CDR3 is TGCAGTGCTAGTCGGACACAGCTCAATCAGCCCCAGCATTTT. Protein product: CSASRTQLNQPQHF.

This chain uses TRBV6-5 with TRBJ1-1, with D possibly being TRBD1 (5 bases). The V and J ends lost 0 bases and 8 bases respectively, with 16 bases between them. The germline CDR1 and CDR2 sequences are MNHEY and SVGAGI. This CDR3 is built from 15 residues. In nucleotides, the CDR3 is TGTGCCAGCAGTTACTCGGGCACCGGGGGGTACGAAGCTTTCTTT. Amino acid sequence: CASSYSGTGGYEAFF.

The chain is built from TRBV6-2 or TRBV6-3 and TRBJ1-5, with 8 bases matching TRBD1. Germline V CDR1 and CDR2: MNHEY, SVGEGT. V trimming: 5 bases; J trimming: 0 bases; junction bases outside the gene matches: 6. This CDR3 is 16 amino acids long. CDR3 sequence reads: CASSNKTGVSNQPQHF. The CDR3 DNA is TGTGCCAGCAGTAATAAGACAGGGGTTAGCAATCAGCCCCAGCATTTT.

The chain has TRBV6-6 and TRBJ2-2; 8 bases map to TRBD2. The V and J ends lost 6 bases and 5 bases, in that order; junction bases with no gene match: 8. This CDR3 has 15 amino acids. Per the germline V gene, CDR1 is MNHNY and CDR2 is SVGAGI (reference sequence). As DNA, the CDR3 is TGTGCCAGCAGCTTCGGACTAGCTAGGACCGGGGAGCTGTTTTTT. Protein sequence: CASSFGLARTGELFF.